A single sample gave rise to the 28 T cell receptor beta chains below, sequenced in a study of shared T cell receptors in the human thymus. Sequenced by immunoSEQ multiplex PCR; TCRdb stores in-frame clones only, minus some. Of 600,000 or so clones in the sample, around 87% were seen once. The same data also contributed to another study, on human thymus T cells.

The sample comprised thymocytes. These receptors came from a boy in the first two years of life with a congenital heart defect.

The table lists this clone with a count of one. V is TRBV28 and J is TRBJ2-4; 7 positions match TRBD1. After removal of 4 bases from V and 0 bases from J, the junction contained 6 bases not matched to a gene. The CDR3 totals 16 residues. CDR1 is MDHEN, CDR2 SYDVKM, per germline. The CDR3 bases are TGTGCCAGCAGTTCCCGGACAGGAAAAGCCAAAAACATTCAGTACTTC. Translated: CASSSRTGKAKNIQYF.

In this sample, this clone turned up a few times. Other DNA sequences in the sample encode the same CDR3. This chain links TRBV15 with TRBJ2-7, with D unresolved. Trimming left V 0 bases short and J 3 bases short, with 3 bases between. Germline lookup yields CDR1 LNHNV and CDR2 YYDKDF (reference sequence). CDR3 size: 12 residues. CDR3: CATSRDSYEQYF. CDR3 bases: TGTGCCACCAGCAGAGACAGCTACGAGCAGTACTTC.

The CDR3 DNA reads as TGTGCCAGCAGCTTGTTGTCCCCCGGCTCCTACGAGCAGTACTTC. Protein sequence: CASSLLSPGSYEQYF. V is TRBV5-6 and J is TRBJ2-7, with no clear D. CDR1 and CDR2 from the germline V gene are SGHDT and YYEEEE. V was shortened by 1 base and J by 0 bases, with 11 bases between the two germline ends. The CDR3 contains 15 residues.

This chain connects TRBV19 to TRBJ1-5; D call uncertain. The V gene's germline CDR1 is LNHDA and CDR2 SQIVND (reference sequence). This CDR3 comprises 15 residues. V was pared by 3 bases and J by 7 bases, with 16 bases between. CDR3 sequence (DNA): TGTGCCAGTAGTATGGGGAGGGCCCCCAGCCAGCCCCAGCATTTT. Translating it yields CASSMGRAPSQPQHF.

This sequence joins TRBV6-1 and TRBJ2-4; maybe TRBD1 (6 bases). There are 16 residues in the CDR3. Germline V gene lookup returns CDR1 MNHNS and CDR2 SASEGT. With 4 bases removed from V and 2 bases from J, the gap between germline ends came to 15 bases. The CDR3 bases are TGTGCCAGCAGTGGGGGGCAGTACCAGCCCAAAAACATTCAGTACTTC. Amino acid sequence: CASSGGQYQPKNIQYF.

The chain combines TRBV5-6 with TRBJ1-4, with no clear D. Germline values: CDR1 SGHDT, CDR2 YYEEEE. V lost 2 bases and J lost 8, with 16 bases in between. The CDR3 runs 15 residues. The chain's CDR3 is CASSLGSGVEEKLFF. Here the CDR3 DNA reads TGTGCCAGCAGCTTAGGTTCCGGGGTGGAGGAAAAACTGTTTTTT.

The rearrangement joins TRBV6-4 to TRBJ2-2, with D unresolved. There are 15 residues in the CDR3. V lost 2 bases, J lost 4 bases, and 11 bases lay in between. The germline gives CDR1 MRHNA, CDR2 SNTAGT. The CDR3 region has the DNA TGTGCCAGCAGTGACACTGTGAGAGGCACCGGGGAGCTGTTTTTT. It is translated as CASSDTVRGTGELFF.

The CDR3 region is CASSFTGGPYEQYF. CDR3 bases: TGTGCCAGCAGCTTCACAGGGGGCCCTTACGAGCAGTACTTC. The chain couples TRBV7-9 to TRBJ2-7; 9 nucleotides align to TRBD1. In germline, CDR1 is SEHNR, CDR2 FQNEAQ (reference sequence). The CDR3 extends over 14 amino acids. The V segment lost 3 bases and the J segment 4 bases; nucleotides outside the gene matches: 4.

V and J are TRBV10-2 and TRBJ1-2, with D possibly TRBD1 on 6 matching bases. Germline V lookup: CDR1 WSHSY, CDR2 SAAADI. Trimming shortened V by 0 bases and J by 8 bases, and 22 bases separated the two germline ends. The CDR3 totals 17 residues. CDR3 in DNA: TGCGCCAGCAGTGAGTCGTTGCTACTTTTTTGGGGGCAAGGCTACACCTTC. Protein sequence: CASSESLLLFWGQGYTF.

The gene calls are TRBV7-9 and TRBJ2-5; TRBD2 matches 15 bases. There are 17 residues in the CDR3. With V trimmed by 5 bases and J by 4 bases, 8 bases remained unmatched. CDR1 is SEHNR, CDR2 FQNEAQ, per germline (reference sequence). The CDR3 DNA is TGTGCCAGCAGCCAAGGACTAGCGGGGGGGCCGGGAGAGACCCAGTACTTC. It encodes CASSQGLAGGPGETQYF.

This clone occurred once. The chain is built from TRBV15 and TRBJ2-7, with unresolved D. Germline loops: CDR1 LNHNV, CDR2 YYDKDF (reference sequence). The CDR3 is 15 amino acids. The germline V and J ends were trimmed by 0 bases and 0 bases, with 9 bases remaining between them. In DNA form, the CDR3 reads TGTGCCACCAGCAGAGATGTTACATACTCCTACGAGCAGTACTTC. Protein sequence: CATSRDVTYSYEQYF. The whole variable domain, remainder taken from reference TRBV15 and TRBJ2-7, is DAMVIQNPRYQVTQFGKPVTLSCSQTLNHNVMYWYQQKSSQAPKLLFHYYDKDFNNEADTPDNFQSRRPNTSFCFLDIRSPGLGDTAMYLCATSRDVTYSYEQYFGPGTRLTVT.

This clone was detected once. The chain uses TRBV27 and TRBJ2-7, with 11 bases matching TRBD2. Germline CDR1 MNHEY, CDR2 SMNVEV (reference sequence). Losses at the gene ends were 2 bases for V and 2 bases for J; bases not matched to a gene: 17. This CDR3 contains 20 residues. CDR3 residues: CASSLKGGASGGPATYEQYF. The CDR3 DNA follows: TGTGCCAGCAGTTTAAAGGGGGGAGCTAGCGGGGGGCCCGCTACCTACGAGCAGTACTTC.

This clone has a handful of counts. The chain joins TRBV28 to TRBJ2-1, with D hard to call. The CDR3 covers 13 residues. Germline loops: CDR1 MDHEN, CDR2 SYDVKM. V was clipped by 3 bases and J by 7 bases, with 10 bases between them. The CDR3 coding sequence is TGTGCCAGCAGTTTTCTGGGCTGGAATGAGCAGTTCTTC. Translating it yields CASSFLGWNEQFF.

CDR3 region: CASTPRQGSREQYF. The CDR3 region has the DNA TGTGCCAGCACCCCTCGACAGGGTTCTAGGGAGCAGTACTTC. The V and J genes are TRBV28 and TRBJ2-7; 7 nucleotides agree with TRBD1. CDR3 length: 14 amino acids. V shed 7 bases and J 7 bases; nucleotides not matched to a gene: 13. Per the germline V gene, CDR1 is MDHEN and CDR2 is SYDVKM. The full variable domain, with the rest looked up from reference TRBV28 and TRBJ2-7, is DVKVTQSSRYLVKRTGEKVFLECVQDMDHENMFWYRQDPGLGLRLIYFSYDVKMKEKGDIPEGYSVSREKKERFSLILESASTNQTSMYLCASTPRQGSREQYFGPGTRLTVT.

V and J are TRBV28 and TRBJ2-1, with 7 positions matching TRBD2. This CDR3 region has 14 residues. V trimming: 5 bases; J trimming: 6 bases; junction bases outside the gene matches: 7. CDR1 and CDR2 from the germline V gene are MDHEN and SYDVKM. The CDR3 DNA sequence: TGTGCCAGCAGTGGCGGGACTAAATCCAATGAGCAGTTCTTC. This codes for CASSGGTKSNEQFF.

V and J are TRBV29-1 and TRBJ1-1, with a tentative D call TRBD1 (6 bases). This CDR3 is built from 12 residues. V lost 7 bases and J 4 bases, leaving 13 bases between the germline ends. The germline V gene encodes CDR1 SQVTM and CDR2 ANQGSEA. This chain's CDR3 is CSAPLGATEAFF. The CDR3, as DNA: TGCAGCGCCCCCCTGGGGGCCACTGAAGCTTTCTTT.

The chain carries TRBV7-2 and TRBJ1-1; the D is unclear. The germline V gene encodes CDR1 SGHTA and CDR2 FQGNSA. The V end was cut by 1 base, the J end by 3 bases, with 12 bases between. This CDR3 has 15 amino acids. CDR3 DNA sequence: TGTGCCAGCAGCTTAGTAAAGCCGGTGGACACTGAAGCTTTCTTT. Translated, it gives CASSLVKPVDTEAFF.

The chain recombines TRBV27 with TRBJ2-3; 13 nucleotides match TRBD2. CDR3 length equals 17 residues. With V trimmed by 2 bases and J by 4 bases, 6 bases remained unmatched. The germline gives CDR1 MNHEY, CDR2 SMNVEV (reference sequence). CDR3: CASSLGTSGNRADTQYF. The CDR3 coding sequence is TGTGCCAGCAGTTTAGGGACTAGCGGGAATCGGGCAGATACGCAGTATTTT.

This clone has more than one count but fewer than ten. The chain has TRBV28 and TRBJ1-5, with D unresolved. V shed 6 bases and J shed 2 bases, with 8 bases lying between them. CDR1 is MDHEN and CDR2 is SYDVKM in the germline V gene. There are 13 residues in the CDR3. This chain's CDR3 is CASRFHGNQPQHF. The CDR3 bases are TGTGCCAGCAGGTTCCATGGCAATCAGCCCCAGCATTTT.

The CDR3 reads CSVDGQGETQYF. For the CDR3, the DNA is TGCAGCGTCGACGGACAGGGAGAGACCCAGTACTTC. This sequence joins TRBV29-1 and TRBJ2-5, with 8 bases matching TRBD1. J was trimmed by 4 bases and V by 6 bases; bases with no gene match: 4. Germline V CDR1 and CDR2: SQVTM, ANQGSEA. This CDR3 has 12 residues.

The chain has TRBV28 and TRBJ1-1; 9 bases are a match to TRBD1. J was trimmed by 0 bases and V by 5 bases; bases with no gene match: 19. Germline-derived CDR1 and CDR2 are MDHEN and SYDVKM. The CDR3 consists of 20 residues. The chain's CDR3 is CASSTKNLRDRVSLNTEAFF. The CDR3 bases are TGTGCCAGCAGTACAAAAAACCTCCGGGACAGGGTTTCCTTGAACACTGAAGCTTTCTTT.

This clone occurred once. The V call is TRBV6-5, the J call TRBJ1-4; 7 nucleotides line up with TRBD1. V lost 2 bases, J lost 5 bases, and 8 bases stayed unmatched. This CDR3 comprises 16 residues. Germline V gene lookup returns CDR1 MNHEY and CDR2 SVGAGI. The CDR3 DNA sequence: TGTGCCAGCAGTTACGACCGGACAGGACTCAATGAAAAACTGTTTTTT. Its protein product is CASSYDRTGLNEKLFF.

This clone was counted once. The chain joins TRBV2 to TRBJ1-2, with TRBD1 as a possible D gene (6 bases). CDR3 size: 14 residues. CDR1 is SNHLY and CDR2 is FYNNEI in the germline V gene. V was clipped by 3 bases and J by 3 bases, with 11 bases between them. CDR3 sequence (DNA): TGTGCCAGCAGTGATCGGGGGGCTTACTATGGCTACACCTTC. It specifies CASSDRGAYYGYTF.

The chain has TRBV5-6 and TRBJ2-1; D is possibly TRBD2 (6 bases). The CDR3 length is 16 residues. Trimming shortened V by 1 base and J by 5 bases, and 16 bases separated the two germline ends. Germline lookup yields CDR1 SGHDT and CDR2 YYEEEE. This CDR3 is CASSLPNRKRDNEQFF. The CDR3 nucleotides are TGTGCCAGCAGCTTGCCCAATCGCAAGCGGGACAATGAGCAGTTCTTC.

This clone was counted a few times. V usage is TRBV4-3 and J usage is TRBJ1-1; 10 bases fit TRBD1. This CDR3 has 16 residues. J lost 3 bases, V lost 0 bases, and 4 bases had no gene match. Germline CDR1 is LGHNA and CDR2 is YSLEER. CDR3 DNA: TGCGCCAGCAGCCAAGAGCCGGGACAGGGGTACACTGAAGCTTTCTTT. It translates to CASSQEPGQGYTEAFF.

The chain couples TRBV2 to TRBJ1-1, with 9 positions matching TRBD1. The CDR3 runs to 13 residues. Germline assignment: CDR1 SNHLY and CDR2 FYNNEI. V dropped 5 bases and J dropped 4; count of bases not matched to a gene: 2. CDR3 DNA sequence: TGTGCCAGCAGTTCGACAGGGGGCACTGAAGCTTTCTTT. It is translated as CASSSTGGTEAFF.

V is TRBV19 and J is TRBJ1-5; 7 positions agree with TRBD1. This CDR3 has 18 residues. Germline V gene lookup returns CDR1 LNHDA and CDR2 SQIVND (reference sequence). V was pared by 5 bases and J by 1 base, with 14 bases of the junction left unmatched. CDR3 DNA sequence: TGTGCCAGTAGTCCCGCGGGACAGATTTCGTCGAGCAATCAGCCCCAGCATTTT. This encodes CASSPAGQISSSNQPQHF.

Concerning this clone: A junction boundary mismatches the germline segment, possibly from a read error. The V and J genes are TRBV25-1 and TRBJ1-5, with 7 nucleotides matching TRBD1. Germline V gene lookup returns CDR1 MGHDK and CDR2 SYGVNS. There are 12 residues in the CDR3. CDR3 DNA: TGTGCCGGCAGAGACAGGGCCCAGCCCCAGCATTTT. Protein product: CAGRDRAQPQHF.